The rows below give T cell receptor beta chains drawn from one sample of a study of shared clonotypes between healthy human individuals. Generated by immunoSEQ multiplex PCR, the TCRdb table keeps only in-frame clones and is missing some. The data show about 1.4 million clones, roughly 96% seen once. The sample comprised naive CD4+ T cells sorted from blood. The source of these receptors is a man younger than 40 in good health. Each CDR3 is given with its conserved first and last residue.

CDR3 protein,V gene,J gene
CASSLNQVFPGELFF,TRBV5-4,TRBJ2-2
CASSLRSNEQFF,TRBV5-1,TRBJ2-1
CASSPFGEAGGYEQYF,TRBV28,TRBJ2-7
CASSFSGRAQETQYF,TRBV9,TRBJ2-5
CASSPQSSWNNEQFF,TRBV5-1,TRBJ2-1
CARAGLAGGPDTQYF,TRBV7-2,TRBJ2-3
CASSPETASSYGYTF,TRBV18,TRBJ1-2
CASSPRSRTAQETQYF,TRBV4-2,TRBJ2-5
CASKRDRSYNEQFF,TRBV10-2,TRBJ2-1
CASSLYPVLADTQYF,TRBV28,TRBJ2-3